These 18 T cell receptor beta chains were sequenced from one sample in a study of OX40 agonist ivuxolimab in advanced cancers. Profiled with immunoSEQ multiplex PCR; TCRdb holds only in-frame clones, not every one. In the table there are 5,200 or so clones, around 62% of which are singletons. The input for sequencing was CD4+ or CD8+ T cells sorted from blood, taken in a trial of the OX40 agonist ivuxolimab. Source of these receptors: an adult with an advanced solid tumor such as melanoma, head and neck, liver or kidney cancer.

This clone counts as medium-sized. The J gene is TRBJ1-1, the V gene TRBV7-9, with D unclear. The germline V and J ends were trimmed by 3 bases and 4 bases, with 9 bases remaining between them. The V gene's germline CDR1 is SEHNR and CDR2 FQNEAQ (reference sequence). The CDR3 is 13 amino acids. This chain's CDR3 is CASSLTGVTEAFF. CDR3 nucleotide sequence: TGTGCCAGCAGCTTGACGGGAGTCACTGAAGCTTTCTTT.

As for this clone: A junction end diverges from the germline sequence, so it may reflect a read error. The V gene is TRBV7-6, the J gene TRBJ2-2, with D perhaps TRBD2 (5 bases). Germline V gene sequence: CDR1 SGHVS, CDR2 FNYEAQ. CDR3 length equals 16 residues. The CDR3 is CASSLAGGRTTGELFF. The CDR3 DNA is TGTGCCAGCAGCCTAGCTGGAGGACGGACTACCGGGGAGCTGTTTTTT.

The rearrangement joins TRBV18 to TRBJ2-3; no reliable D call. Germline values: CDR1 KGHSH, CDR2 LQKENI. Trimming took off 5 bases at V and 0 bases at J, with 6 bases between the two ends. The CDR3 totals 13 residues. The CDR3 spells CASSGTSTDTQYF. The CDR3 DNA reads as TGTGCCAGCTCAGGCACTAGCACAGATACGCAGTATTTT. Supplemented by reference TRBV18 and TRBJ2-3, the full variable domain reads NAGVMQNPRHLVRRRGQEARLRCSPMKGHSHVYWYRQLPEEGLKFMVYLQKENIIDESGMPKERFSAEFPKEGPSILRIQQVVRGDSAAYFCASSGTSTDTQYFGPGTRLTVL.

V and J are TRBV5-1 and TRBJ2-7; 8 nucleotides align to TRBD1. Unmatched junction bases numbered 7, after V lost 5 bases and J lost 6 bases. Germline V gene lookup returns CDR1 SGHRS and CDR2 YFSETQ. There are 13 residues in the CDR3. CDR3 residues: CASSQDRAGEQYF. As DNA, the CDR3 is TGCGCCAGCAGTCAGGACAGGGCAGGCGAGCAGTACTTC. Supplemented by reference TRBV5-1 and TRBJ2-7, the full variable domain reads KAGVTQTPRYLIKTRGQQVTLSCSPISGHRSVSWYQQTPGQGLQFLFEYFSETQRNKGNFPGRFSGRQFSNSRSEMNVSTLELGDSALYLCASSQDRAGEQYFGPGTRLTVT.

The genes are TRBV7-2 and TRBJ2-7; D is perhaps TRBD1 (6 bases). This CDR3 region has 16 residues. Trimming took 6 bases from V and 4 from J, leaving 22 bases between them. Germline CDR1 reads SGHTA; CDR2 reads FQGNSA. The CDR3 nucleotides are TGTGCCAGCAGACGACTGAAGGGGGAGCTGGGTTACGAGCAGTACTTC. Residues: CASRRLKGELGYEQYF.

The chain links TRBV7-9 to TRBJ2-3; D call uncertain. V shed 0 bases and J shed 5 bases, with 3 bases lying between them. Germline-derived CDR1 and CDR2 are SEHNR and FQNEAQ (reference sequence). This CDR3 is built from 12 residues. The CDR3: CASSLARDTQYF. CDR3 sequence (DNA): TGTGCCAGCAGCTTAGCTAGAGATACGCAGTATTTT.

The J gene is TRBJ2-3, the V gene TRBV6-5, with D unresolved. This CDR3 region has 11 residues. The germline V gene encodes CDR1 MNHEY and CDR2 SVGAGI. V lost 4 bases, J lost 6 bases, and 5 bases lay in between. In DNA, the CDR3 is TGTGCCAGCAGTTTTCTGGATACGCAGTATTTT. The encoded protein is CASSFLDTQYF.

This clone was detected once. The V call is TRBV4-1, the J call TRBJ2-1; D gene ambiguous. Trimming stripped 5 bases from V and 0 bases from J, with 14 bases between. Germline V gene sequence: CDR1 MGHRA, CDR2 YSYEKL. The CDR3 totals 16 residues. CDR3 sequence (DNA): TGCGCCAGCAGCGAAAAAAAACCGAGCTCCTACAATGAGCAGTTCTTC. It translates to CASSEKKPSSYNEQFF.

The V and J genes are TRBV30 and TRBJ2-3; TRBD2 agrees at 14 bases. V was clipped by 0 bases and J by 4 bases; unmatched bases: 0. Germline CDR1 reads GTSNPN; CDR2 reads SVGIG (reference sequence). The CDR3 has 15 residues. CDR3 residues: CAWSVTSGRADTQYF. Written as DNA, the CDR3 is TGTGCCTGGAGTGTGACTAGCGGGAGGGCAGATACGCAGTATTTT.

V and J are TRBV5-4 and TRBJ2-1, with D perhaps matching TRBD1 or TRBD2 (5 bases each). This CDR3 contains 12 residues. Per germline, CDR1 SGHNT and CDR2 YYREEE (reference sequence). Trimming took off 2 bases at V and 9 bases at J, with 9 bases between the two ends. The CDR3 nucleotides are TGTGCCAGCAGCTTCGGGACGTCTGAGCAGTTCTTC. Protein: CASSFGTSEQFF.

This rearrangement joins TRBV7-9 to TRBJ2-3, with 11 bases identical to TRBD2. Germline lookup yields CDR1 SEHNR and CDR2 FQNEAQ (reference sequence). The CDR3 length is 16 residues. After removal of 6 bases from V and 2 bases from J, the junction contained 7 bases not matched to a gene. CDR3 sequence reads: CASRQGTSGLTDTQYF. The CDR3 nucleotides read TGTGCCAGCAGACAAGGGACTAGCGGCCTCACAGATACGCAGTATTTT.

Here the CDR3 reads CASSTGDPTSPNEQFF. CDR3 in DNA: TGTGCCAGCAGTACTGGGGACCCAACCTCTCCCAATGAGCAGTTCTTC. The chain uses TRBV28 and TRBJ2-1, with D possibly called TRBD1 or TRBD2 (5 bases each). Trimming took 5 bases from V and 6 from J, leaving 20 bases between them. The germline gives CDR1 MDHEN, CDR2 SYDVKM. CDR3 length: 16 residues.

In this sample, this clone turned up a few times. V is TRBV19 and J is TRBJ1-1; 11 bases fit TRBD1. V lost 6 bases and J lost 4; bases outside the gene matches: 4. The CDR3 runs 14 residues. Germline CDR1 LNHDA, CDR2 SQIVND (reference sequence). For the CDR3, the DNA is TGTGCCAGTAGACCGGGACAGGGGGTCACTGAAGCTTTCTTT. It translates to CASRPGQGVTEAFF.

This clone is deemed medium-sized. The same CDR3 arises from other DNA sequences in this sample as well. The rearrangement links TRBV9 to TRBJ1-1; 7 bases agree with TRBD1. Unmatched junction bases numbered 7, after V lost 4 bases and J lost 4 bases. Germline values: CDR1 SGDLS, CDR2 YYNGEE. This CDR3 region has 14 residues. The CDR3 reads CASSPFSGGTEAFF. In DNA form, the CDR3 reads TGTGCCAGCAGCCCCTTCTCAGGGGGCACTGAAGCTTTCTTT.

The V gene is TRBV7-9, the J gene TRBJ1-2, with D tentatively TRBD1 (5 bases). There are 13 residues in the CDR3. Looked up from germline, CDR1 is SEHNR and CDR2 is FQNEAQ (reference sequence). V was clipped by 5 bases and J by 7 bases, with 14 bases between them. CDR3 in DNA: TGTGCCAGCAGCCCCCGACATGGGGGTGGCTACACCTTC. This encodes CASSPRHGGGYTF.

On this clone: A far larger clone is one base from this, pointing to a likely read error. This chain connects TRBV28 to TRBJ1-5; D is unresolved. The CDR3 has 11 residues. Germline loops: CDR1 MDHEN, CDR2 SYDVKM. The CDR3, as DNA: TGTGCCAGCAGTTTATCTCAGCCCCGGCATTTT. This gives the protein CASSLSQPRHF.

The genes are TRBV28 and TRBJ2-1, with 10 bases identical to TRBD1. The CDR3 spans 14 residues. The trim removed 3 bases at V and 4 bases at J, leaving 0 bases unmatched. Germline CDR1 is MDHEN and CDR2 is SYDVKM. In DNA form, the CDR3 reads TGTGCCAGCAGTTTGGACAGGGGGTACAATGAGCAGTTCTTC. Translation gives CASSLDRGYNEQFF.

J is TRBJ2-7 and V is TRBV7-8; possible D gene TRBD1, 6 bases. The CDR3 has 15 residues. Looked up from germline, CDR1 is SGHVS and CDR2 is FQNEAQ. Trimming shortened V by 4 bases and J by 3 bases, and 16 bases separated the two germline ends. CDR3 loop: CASSSIPGHLYEQYF. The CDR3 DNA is TGTGCCAGCAGCTCAATACCGGGACACCTCTACGAGCAGTACTTC.